Reported below is one T cell receptor beta chain. This entry comes from a study of identifying expanded T cells in peripheral blood. No infections or other immune events were documented during collection. V shed 4 bases and J shed 2 bases, with 16 bases lying between them. Germline CDR1 is SGHAT and CDR2 is FQNNGV. The CDR3 totals 16 residues. TCRdb's table, derived via immunoSEQ multiplex PCR, lists solely in-frame clones and lacks some. The sample has some 75,000 clones; approximately 87% are singletons. The source of this sequence is a person aged 18-70 years in good health. The chain combines TRBV11-2 with TRBJ2-3, with D perhaps matching TRBD1 (6 bases). Sequencing was performed on blood. DNA of the CDR3: TGTGCCAGCAGCTATCGTGGGGGCCCAGCCACAGATACGCAGTATTTT. It translates to CASSYRGGPATDTQYF.